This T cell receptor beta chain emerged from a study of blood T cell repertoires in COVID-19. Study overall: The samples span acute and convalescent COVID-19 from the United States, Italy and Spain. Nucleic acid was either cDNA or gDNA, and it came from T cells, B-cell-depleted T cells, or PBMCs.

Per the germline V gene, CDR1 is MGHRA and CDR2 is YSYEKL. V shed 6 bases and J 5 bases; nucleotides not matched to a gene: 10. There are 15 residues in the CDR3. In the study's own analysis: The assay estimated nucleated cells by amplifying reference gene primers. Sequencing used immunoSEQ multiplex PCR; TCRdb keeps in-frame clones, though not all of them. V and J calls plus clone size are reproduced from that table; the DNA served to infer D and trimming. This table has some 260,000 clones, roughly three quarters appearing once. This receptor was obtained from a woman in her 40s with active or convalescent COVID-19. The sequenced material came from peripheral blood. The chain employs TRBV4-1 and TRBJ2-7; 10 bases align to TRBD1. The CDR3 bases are TGCGCCAGCAGATCCCCGGACAGGGGGGCCAACGAGCAGTACGTC. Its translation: CASRSPDRGANEQYV.